The clone carrying this TCR beta chain was counted only a few times. The target antigen is unknown. Primers for the PCR totalled 60 Vbeta and 13 Jbeta. Data came from immunoSEQ multiplex PCR; TCRdb stores just in-frame clones and leaves some out. The data show about 160,000 clones, 82% seen once. Germline CDR1 and CDR2: SGHRS and YFSETQ. The trim removed 4 bases at V and 2 bases at J, leaving 5 bases unmatched. The CDR3 has 15 residues. This specimen belongs to a study of cytomegalovirus exposure and HLA in healthy donors. Study-level results: Further analysis was carried out later, and it showed several of the most significant clusters appearing linked to common viral pathogens. DRB1 had the most TCR associations and HLA-C the fewest, a later analysis found, with rates varying by HLA locus.

The V gene is TRBV5-1, the J gene TRBJ2-7; TRBD2 matches at 11 bases. The sequence derives from a girl under 18 in good health and CMV-seropositive. Sequenced input: PBMCs. CDR3 region: CASSPLAGGPYEQYF. The CDR3 DNA sequence: TGCGCCAGCAGCCCTTTAGCGGGAGGGCCCTACGAGCAGTACTTC.